These T cell receptor beta chains were read from a single sample in a study of cytomegalovirus exposure and HLA in healthy donors. TCRdb keeps only in-frame clones here, not all; method: immunoSEQ multiplex PCR. The data contain about 120,000 clones, 77% of them singletons. The sample was PBMCs. All receptors come from a man aged 40-49 years in good health and CMV-seropositive. Both conserved end residues are part of each CDR3. D genes are given only for firm matches. Clone size is given for some rows only: seen once, a few or many times, or a class if the clone is expanded.

cdr3_length | clone_size | d_call | j_call | v_call | cdr3_aa | cdr3_nt
16 | . | TRBD2 | TRBJ2-1 | TRBV7-2 | CASSSISGGAAGEQFF | TGTGCCAGCAGCTCTATTAGCGGGGGGGCCGCTGGTGAGCAGTTCTTC
14 | . | TRBD1 | TRBJ1-2 | TRBV19 | CASSADRVGRGYTF | TGTGCCAGTAGTGCCGACAGGGTTGGCCGAGGCTACACCTTC
16 | . | TRBD1 | TRBJ1-2 | TRBV28 | CASSPTGDLVFYGYTF | TGTGCCAGCAGTCCGACAGGGGATCTGGTGTTCTATGGCTACACCTTC
15 | . | TRBD1 | TRBJ2-7 | TRBV5-6 | CASSSDRFFVYEQYF | TGTGCCAGCAGCTCGGACAGGTTTTTTGTGTACGAGCAGTACTTC
17 | . | TRBD1 | TRBJ2-3 | TRBV15 | CATSRSGTGAYTDTQYF | TGTGCCACCAGCAGGTCCGGGACAGGGGCTTACACAGATACGCAGTATTTT
14 | once | . | TRBJ2-3 | TRBV11-2 | CASSLDLVTDTQYF | TGTGCCAGCAGCTTAGATCTAGTCACAGATACGCAGTATTTT
22 | few | . | TRBJ2-2 | TRBV21-1 | CASSKVSRLAGGSVGVTGELFF | TGTGCCAGCAGCAAAGTAAGTAGGCTAGCGGGGGGCTCAGTCGGTGTCACCGGGGAGCTGTTTTTT
13 | . | TRBD1 | TRBJ2-1 | TRBV7-9 | CASSPGQVLTEFF | TGTGCCAGCAGCCCGGGACAGGTCCTGACCGAGTTCTTC
20 | few | . | TRBJ2-4 | TRBV5-1 | CASSLAGPGSLVVAKNIQYF | TGCGCCAGCAGCTTAGCTGGGCCGGGGAGTTTGGTGGTAGCCAAAAACATTCAGTACTTC
15 | . | . | TRBJ2-2 | TRBV2 | CASSGLQGNTGELFF | TGTGCCAGCAGTGGCTTACAGGGAAACACCGGGGAGCTGTTTTTT
18 | . | . | TRBJ2-1 | TRBV18 | CASSRAPGGTGSYNEQFF | TGTGCCAGCTCACGTGCGCCGGGAGGGACAGGGTCCTACAATGAGCAGTTCTTC
15 | . | . | TRBJ2-5 | TRBV5-1 | CASRGTPASQETQYF | TGCGCCAGCAGAGGGACTCCCGCATCCCAAGAGACCCAGTACTTC
13 | . | . | TRBJ1-4 | TRBV30 | CAWTRGTNEKLFF | TGTGCCTGGACGAGGGGGACTAATGAAAAACTGTTTTTT
11 | . | TRBD1 | TRBJ2-7 | TRBV19 | CATRTGRAQYF | TGTGCCACCAGGACAGGGCGGGCGCAGTACTTC
15 | . | TRBD2 | TRBJ2-1 | TRBV7-2 | CASSLVERGDNEQFF | TGTGCCAGCAGCTTAGTTGAGCGGGGGGACAATGAGCAGTTCTTC
15 | . | TRBD2 | TRBJ2-7 | TRBV18 | CASTTGLAGPYEQYF | TGTGCCAGCACCACGGGACTAGCGGGGCCCTACGAGCAGTACTTC
15 | few | . | TRBJ2-3 | TRBV7-3 | CASSAGPTPSDTQYF | TGTGCCAGCAGCGCGGGTCCAACCCCCTCAGATACGCAGTATTTT
14 | few | . | TRBJ1-6 | TRBV2 | CASKPDRRNSPLHF | TGTGCCAGCAAACCAGACAGGAGGAATTCACCCCTCCACTTT
16 | once | . | TRBJ2-5 | TRBV29-1 | CSVEDPQRVSQETQYF | TGCAGCGTTGAAGATCCGCAGCGGGTCTCCCAAGAGACCCAGTACTTC
15 | . | TRBD1 | TRBJ1-1 | TRBV6-1 | CASSKGGTGNTEAFF | TGTGCCAGCAGTAAAGGAGGGACAGGGAACACTGAAGCTTTCTTT
16 | . | TRBD1 | TRBJ1-5 | TRBV6-6 | CASSKGQGLVNQPQHF | TGTGCCAGCAGTAAAGGACAGGGGTTAGTGAATCAGCCCCAGCATTTT
14 | . | TRBD1 | TRBJ1-2 | TRBV9 | CASSVTGEDYGYTF | TGTGCCAGCAGCGTTACAGGGGAGGACTATGGCTACACCTTC
14 | . | TRBD1 | TRBJ2-7 | TRBV6-5 | CASGSGTGPYEQYF | TGTGCCAGCGGATCCGGGACAGGACCCTACGAGCAGTACTTC
16 | . | TRBD1 | TRBJ2-7 | TRBV23-1 | CASLENHRGLLYEQYF | TGCGCCAGCTTAGAAAACCACAGGGGCCTCCTCTACGAGCAGTACTTC
14 | . | . | TRBJ2-7 | TRBV6-5 | CASGYGGKVYEQYF | TGTGCCTCAGGGTACGGAGGGAAGGTGTACGAGCAGTACTTC
16 | once | . | TRBJ2-1 | TRBV9 | CASSVGAGSSYNEQFF | TGTGCCAGCAGCGTAGGGGCGGGGAGCTCCTACAATGAGCAGTTCTTC
16 | . | TRBD1 | TRBJ1-2 | TRBV28 | CASSDLPGQGIYGYTF | TGTGCCAGCAGTGACCTGCCGGGACAGGGCATCTATGGCTACACCTTC
14 | once | . | TRBJ2-7 | TRBV28 | CASSSGQFYYEQYF | TGTGCCAGCAGCTCCGGACAGTTTTACTACGAGCAGTACTTC
16 | few | TRBD1 | TRBJ1-1 | TRBV19 | CASSMGQATPVAEAFF | TGTGCCAGTAGTATGGGACAGGCAACGCCGGTGGCTGAAGCTTTCTTT
14 | . | TRBD2 | TRBJ2-4 | TRBV4-1 | CASSQERGARIQYF | TGCGCCAGCAGCCAAGAGCGGGGGGCCCGCATTCAGTACTTC
15 | . | TRBD1 | TRBJ1-5 | TRBV19 | CASSVGQGIGQPQHF | TGTGCCAGTAGTGTGGGACAGGGAATCGGTCAGCCCCAGCATTTT
15 | . | TRBD2 | TRBJ2-7 | TRBV5-1 | CASSPYLAGDYEQYF | TGCGCCAGCAGTCCCTATCTAGCGGGAGATTACGAGCAGTACTTC
13 | . | . | TRBJ2-7 | TRBV29-1 | CSVEVQASYEQYF | TGCAGCGTTGAGGTCCAGGCGTCCTACGAGCAGTACTTC
12 | many | . | TRBJ1-4 | TRBV2 | CASTTGGEKLFF | TGTGCCAGCACGACAGGTGGCGAAAAACTGTTTTTT
15 | . | . | TRBJ1-4 | TRBV29-1 | CSVVEPQAVNEKLFF | TGCAGCGTTGTAGAGCCACAGGCCGTTAATGAAAAACTGTTTTTT
11 | . | . | TRBJ2-3 | TRBV9 | CASSRGDTQYF | TGTGCCAGCAGCAGGGGGGATACGCAGTATTTT
15 | . | . | TRBJ1-3 | TRBV7-9 | CASSPRGKSGNTIYF | TGTGCCAGCAGCCCCCGGGGAAAGTCTGGAAACACCATATATTTT
17 | few | . | TRBJ1-4 | TRBV15 | CATSRHGSTAVGEKLFF | TGTGCCACCAGCAGGCACGGCTCGACGGCGGTGGGTGAAAAACTGTTTTTT
15 | . | . | TRBJ1-5 | TRBV19 | CASSIDRSGNQPQHF | TGTGCCAGTAGTATCGACAGAAGCGGCAATCAGCCCCAGCATTTT
16 | . | . | TRBJ2-3 | TRBV4-1 | CASSPWTASSSDTQYF | TGCGCCAGCAGCCCCTGGACAGCTAGTAGTTCAGATACGCAGTATTTT
14 | . | . | TRBJ2-6 | TRBV5-4 | CASRQGSGANVLTF | TGTGCCAGCAGACAGGGCTCTGGGGCCAACGTCCTGACTTTC
15 | . | . | TRBJ2-7 | TRBV7-2 | CASSSKSVSSYEQYF | TGTGCCAGCAGCTCAAAGTCAGTAAGCTCCTACGAGCAGTACTTC
15 | . | . | TRBJ2-2 | TRBV29-1 | CSVEVGGANTGELFF | TGCAGCGTTGAAGTAGGGGGGGCGAACACCGGGGAGCTGTTTTTT
16 | . | TRBD1 | TRBJ2-5 | TRBV4-3 | CASSPQGNLGGETQYF | TGCGCCAGCAGCCCACAGGGGAACCTTGGCGGGGAGACCCAGTACTTC
15 | . | . | TRBJ1-2 | TRBV27 | CASSITGSANYGYTF | TGTGCCAGCAGTATAACAGGGAGTGCGAACTATGGCTACACCTTC
12 | . | . | TRBJ2-3 | TRBV29-1 | CSVAKGEDTQYF | TGCAGCGTTGCAAAGGGGGAAGATACGCAGTATTTT
15 | . | TRBD1 | TRBJ1-2 | TRBV5-4 | CASSSGQARTYGYTF | TGTGCCAGCAGCTCGGGACAGGCCCGAACTTATGGCTACACCTTC
17 | . | . | TRBJ2-7 | TRBV30 | CAWSKKPKREGPYEQYF | TGTGCCTGGAGTAAGAAACCTAAGAGGGAAGGGCCATACGAGCAGTACTTC
14 | . | TRBD1 | TRBJ2-4 | TRBV19 | CASRRRGPKNIQYF | TGTGCCAGTCGTCGCAGGGGGCCCAAAAACATTCAGTACTTC